This entry lists 30 T cell receptor beta chains sequenced from one sample in a study of Graves' ophthalmopathy and Graves' hyperthyroidism (dated by TCRdb to 2016 to 2019). This sample was sequenced with an Illumina HiSeq 2000. For repertoire sequencing, the TCR beta CDR3 regions were amplified from RNA transcripts. The first round was an RT-PCR using HTBI primers with the Qiagen OneStep RT-PCR kit, and this first round was followed by a second-round multiplex PCR, then size selection and purification. Using fastp trimming at Q25 and MiXCR clonotype assembly, TCRdb reanalyzed the public sequencing data and kept in-frame beta chains. Identical CDR3 proteins give one entry, which carries the most common genes and DNA. The sample data list about 740,000 distinct CDR3 sequences, and roughly 41% of these were observed just once. The leading ten clones occupy around 40% of the sample. The specimen sequenced was peripheral blood. Receptors were obtained from an adult man with Graves' ophthalmopathy.

The chain is built from TRBV15 and TRBJ1-1; D gene unclear. Between the trimmed V and J ends, which lost 0 bases and 7 bases, there was a span of 18 bases. The CDR3 has 16 amino acids. The V gene's germline CDR1 is LNHNV and CDR2 YYDKDF (reference sequence). CDR3 in DNA: TGTGCCACCAGCAGAGATACGAACACCGGGGAGGGTGAAGCTTTCTTT. Translation: CATSRDTNTGEGEAFF.

V is TRBV2 and J is TRBJ1-1; unclear D gene. With 6 bases removed from V and 1 base from J, the gap between germline ends came to 15 bases. The CDR3 is 15 amino acids. The V gene's germline CDR1 is SNHLY and CDR2 FYNNEI. CDR3 region: CASSLAGSRNTEAFF. Written as DNA, the CDR3 is TGTGCCAGCAGCTTAGCGGGGTCACGGAACACTGAAGCTTTCTTT.

This clonotype was recorded at least ten times. This chain links TRBV29-1 with TRBJ1-2, with D possibly TRBD1 on 5 matching bases. The CDR3 sequence is 13 residues long. Germline V gene data show CDR1 as SQVTM and CDR2 as ANQGSEA. V was clipped by 5 bases and J by 3 bases, with 13 bases between them. CDR3 amino acids: CSVLKDTDYGYTF. The CDR3 region has the DNA TGCAGCGTTCTGAAGGACACCGACTATGGCTACACCTTC.

Regarding this clonotype: A read error may account for a junction end that differs from germline. The chain carries TRBV10-1 and TRBJ2-7; D assignment may be TRBD1 or TRBD2 (5 bases each). The germline V gene has CDR1 WNHNN and CDR2 SYGVQD (reference sequence). CDR3 length equals 13 residues. Written as DNA, the CDR3 is TGTGCCAGCGGTTACGGGACGCCGTACGAGCAGTACTTT. Protein product: CASGYGTPYEQYF.

As to this clonotype: A much larger clone differs by one base, so this may be a read error. The chain combines TRBV20-1 with TRBJ2-7; the D gene is possibly TRBD1 (6 bases). The germline V gene has CDR1 DFQATT and CDR2 SNEGSKA (reference sequence). The germline V and J ends were trimmed by 6 bases and 3 bases, with 12 bases remaining between them. The CDR3 has 12 residues. The CDR3 DNA is TGCAGTGCGAGACAGGACATCTACGAGCAGTACTTC. Translation gives CSARQDIYEQYF.

A note on this clonotype: A much bigger clone sits one base away, suggesting this may be a read error. The rearrangement uses TRBV9 and TRBJ2-7, with D perhaps matching TRBD1 or TRBD2 (5 bases each). Trimming shortened V by 7 bases and J by 2 bases, and 22 bases separated the two germline ends. This CDR3 is built from 16 residues. CDR1 is SGDLS, CDR2 YYNGEE, per germline. The CDR3 DNA reads TGTGCCAGCGGCCTAAGGGCCCGGGACGGTCCCTACGAGCAGTACTTC. It specifies CASGLRARDGPYEQYF.

In regard to this clonotype: A much larger clone differs from this one at a single base, so this may be a read error. Because the CDR3 is missing its conserved closing phenylalanine or tryptophan, this is likely a read error. This chain connects TRBV5-4 to TRBJ1-2; D perhaps matches TRBD1 (5 bases). CDR1 is SGHNT and CDR2 is YYREEE in the germline V gene (reference sequence). This CDR3 is built from 14 residues. Trimming removed 6 bases at V and 4 bases at J, with 16 bases between. CDR3 sequence: CASNSGTDIYGYTL. Here the CDR3 DNA reads TGTGCCAGCAACTCCGGGACGGACATCTATGGCTACACCCTC.

This chain joins TRBV10-3 and TRBJ1-5, with TRBD1 matching over 9 bases. The germline V gene has CDR1 ENHRY and CDR2 SYGVKD. The CDR3 is made up of 15 amino acids. V was clipped by 10 bases and J by 7 bases; unmatched bases: 14. Here the CDR3 DNA reads TGTGCCAGCAGCTACCCAGGGACAGGGAAGCAGCCCCAGCATTTT. As protein: CASSYPGTGKQPQHF.

The chain links TRBV12-3 or TRBV12-4 to TRBJ1-2; D perhaps matches TRBD1 (5 bases). Trimming shortened V by 3 bases and J by 4 bases, and 15 bases separated the two germline ends. CDR3 length equals 15 residues. CDR3 nucleotides: TGTGCCAGCAGTTTGACGGCAGGGAGGGGCTATGGCTACACCTTC. Protein: CASSLTAGRGYGYTF.

A word on this clonotype: A much larger clone lies a single base off, so this may be a read error. The chain recombines TRBV10-2 with TRBJ1-6, with D tentatively TRBD1 (5 bases). V dropped 4 bases and J dropped 10 bases, with 17 bases sitting between them. The germline V gene has CDR1 WSHSY and CDR2 SAAADI. CDR3 length equals 15 residues. CDR3 sequence: CASSARGDFESPLHF. Written as DNA, the CDR3 is TGCGCCAGCAGTGCTCGGGGGGATTTTGAGTCACCCCTCCACTTT.

Only a few counts were recorded for this clonotype. The rearrangement links TRBV20-1 to TRBJ1-4; tentative D call: TRBD1 (6 bases). The CDR3 has 13 amino acids. Trimming pared 6 bases from V and 8 bases from J, leaving 16 bases between. The germline gives CDR1 DFQATT, CDR2 SNEGSKA (reference sequence). This CDR3 reads CSAWPGQGEKLFF. DNA for the CDR3: TGCAGTGCCTGGCCGGGACAAGGAGAAAAACTGTTTTTT.

This clonotype was picked up many times. The rearrangement links TRBV29-1 to TRBJ1-2, with D tentatively TRBD1 (5 bases). Between the trimmed V and J ends, which lost 5 bases and 5 bases, there was a span of 12 bases. The CDR3 length is 12 residues. CDR1 is SQVTM and CDR2 is ANQGSEA in the germline V gene. CDR3 bases: TGCAGCGTTATCCAGGGAGTTTATGGCTACACCTTC. The encoded protein is CSVIQGVYGYTF.

This clonotype was seen just once. J is TRBJ1-3 and V is TRBV12-3 or TRBV12-4; no clear D. The V and J ends lost 7 bases and 2 bases respectively, with 12 bases between them. The CDR3 extends over 14 amino acids. The CDR3, as DNA: TGTGCCAGCACCTACGGGTCACCTGGAAACACCATATATTTT. Protein sequence: CASTYGSPGNTIYF.

This clonotype was counted between two and nine times. J is TRBJ2-7 and V is TRBV7-2; TRBD1 is a possible D gene (5 bases). Germline V lookup: CDR1 SGHTA, CDR2 FQGNSA. Trimming removed 3 bases at V and 4 bases at J, with 10 bases between. This CDR3 region has 13 residues. CDR3 residues: CASSFYDRYEQYF. The CDR3 DNA sequence: TGTGCCAGCAGCTTCTACGACAGATACGAGCAGTACTTC. The complete variable domain, with remaining parts taken from reference TRBV7-2 and TRBJ2-7, reads GAGVSQSPSNKVTEKGKDVELRCDPISGHTALYWYRQSLGQGLEFLIYFQGNSAPDKSGLPSDRFSAERTGGSVSTLTIQRTQQEDSAVYLCASSFYDRYEQYFGPGTRLTVT.

The chain has TRBV10-2 and TRBJ1-1, with a weak D call TRBD1 (5 bases). The germline V gene encodes CDR1 WSHSY and CDR2 SAAADI. The CDR3 consists of 11 residues. Deletions cut 10 bases from V and 5 bases from J, with 11 bases between. The CDR3 spells CATASGTEAFF. In DNA, the CDR3 is TGCGCCACCGCCTCAGGGACTGAAGCTTTCTTT.

The rearrangement uses TRBV10-3 and TRBJ1-6; D may be TRBD1 (5 bases). V lost 3 bases, J lost 7 bases, and 10 bases lay in between. The germline gives CDR1 ENHRY, CDR2 SYGVKD. The CDR3 extends over 14 amino acids. For the CDR3, the DNA is TGTGCCATCAGTGATGCAGGGAAGAATTCACCCCTCCACTTT. The encoded protein is CAISDAGKNSPLHF.

This rearrangement joins TRBV7-6 to TRBJ2-2; D remains ambiguous. Looked up from germline, CDR1 is SGHVS and CDR2 is FNYEAQ. With 5 bases removed from V and 2 bases from J, the gap between germline ends came to 9 bases. CDR3 length: 14 residues. The CDR3 DNA reads TGTGCCAGCAGCGTCGACCAAAACACCGGGGAGCTGTTTTTT. As protein: CASSVDQNTGELFF.

This clonotype was seen only a few times. The chain links TRBV24-1 to TRBJ1-5; D is possibly TRBD1 (5 bases). The germline V gene has CDR1 KGHDR and CDR2 SFDVKD. With 11 bases removed from V and 2 bases from J, the gap between germline ends came to 18 bases. The CDR3 extends over 15 amino acids. CDR3 coding DNA: TGTGCCAGCACTCGCGGGCTAGGGGGCAATCAGCCCCAGCATTTT. Translation gives CASTRGLGGNQPQHF.

This clonotype was counted a few times. This sequence joins TRBV6-5 and TRBJ1-1; D gene uncertain. The CDR3 consists of 14 residues. The germline V gene has CDR1 MNHEY and CDR2 SVGAGI. The V end lost 4 bases, the J end lost 1 base, and 10 bases lay between the germline ends. The CDR3 spells CASSFGRRNTEAFF. The DNA of the CDR3 is TGTGCCAGCAGTTTCGGACGAAGGAACACTGAAGCTTTCTTT.

The chain employs TRBV6-5 and TRBJ2-7; 7 positions agree with TRBD2. Germline assignment: CDR1 MNHEY and CDR2 SVGAGI. The CDR3 spans 14 residues. After removal of 5 bases from V and 9 bases from J, the junction contained 13 bases not matched to a gene. The CDR3 DNA is TGTGCCAGCAGTACTGGGAGATCGGGCGGGGGGCAGTACTTC. It specifies CASSTGRSGGGQYF.

The chain links TRBV20-1 to TRBJ2-7; D gene ambiguous. CDR1 is DFQATT, CDR2 SNEGSKA, per germline (reference sequence). Trimming took 0 bases from V and 2 from J, leaving 8 bases between them. The CDR3 totals 13 residues. CDR3 amino acids: CSAREAPPYEQYF. For the CDR3, the DNA is TGCAGTGCTAGAGAAGCGCCTCCCTACGAGCAGTACTTC.

This clonotype was seen many times. The chain uses TRBV10-3 and TRBJ1-5, with D possibly being TRBD1 (5 bases). The CDR3 runs to 14 residues. Germline values: CDR1 ENHRY, CDR2 SYGVKD. Deletions cut 3 bases from V and 2 bases from J, with 8 bases between. This CDR3 reads CAISDTGGNQPQHF. The CDR3 DNA is TGTGCCATCAGTGACACAGGCGGCAATCAGCCCCAGCATTTT.

In its sample, this clonotype was seen many times. This chain connects TRBV11-2 to TRBJ1-5; 11 bases are a match to TRBD1. Germline values: CDR1 SGHAT, CDR2 FQNNGV. The ends lost 5 bases at V and 6 bases at J; junction bases unmatched: 9. This CDR3 region has 16 residues. CDR3 in amino acids: CASSPGTGGLGQPQHF. CDR3 DNA: TGTGCCAGCAGCCCCGGGACAGGGGGACTGGGTCAGCCCCAGCATTTT. The whole variable domain, remainder taken from reference TRBV11-2 and TRBJ1-5, is EAGVAQSPRYKIIEKRQSVAFWCNPISGHATLYWYQQILGQGPKLLIQFQNNGVVDDSQLPKDRFSAERLKGVDSTLKIQPAKLEDSAVYLCASSPGTGGLGQPQHFGDGTRLSIL.

The CDR3 DNA is TGTGCCAGCAGCGCGACAAGTGAAAAACTGTTTTTT. It yields the protein CASSATSEKLFF. The V and J genes are TRBV7-6 and TRBJ1-4; D is ambiguous. Germline V gene data show CDR1 as SGHVS and CDR2 as FNYEAQ. Trimming cost V 5 bases and J 7 bases, with 8 bases left between them. The CDR3 is made up of 12 amino acids.

Details on this clonotype: Mismatch with germline at one junction end may stem from a read error. V gene TRBV10-3 combines with J gene TRBJ1-6; D gene unclear. In germline, CDR1 is ENHRY, CDR2 SYGVKD. CDR3 size: 15 residues. The CDR3 reads CASSYRKGLNSPLHF. The CDR3 nucleotides read TGTGCCAGCAGTTACCGAAAGGGCCTTAATTCACCCCTCCACTTT.

This clonotype was detected once. The chain links TRBV25-1 to TRBJ2-5, with D perhaps TRBD2 (5 bases). Germline V gene sequence: CDR1 MGHDK, CDR2 SYGVNS. V lost 6 bases to trimming and J lost 2 bases, with 16 bases between them. This CDR3 has 15 residues. Here the CDR3 reads CASSFQADLQETQYF. DNA of the CDR3: TGTGCCAGCAGCTTCCAGGCGGACTTACAAGAGACCCAGTACTTC.

This clonotype has just a few counts. J is TRBJ1-1 and V is TRBV10-3; the D is unclear. V was cut by 10 bases and J by 0 bases, with 9 bases left in between. There are 12 residues in the CDR3. CDR1 is ENHRY, CDR2 SYGVKD, per germline. The CDR3 here is CASEFLNTEAFF. CDR3 bases: TGTGCCAGCGAGTTTCTGAACACTGAAGCTTTCTTT.

This clonotype was counted a few times. V usage is TRBV4-2 and J usage is TRBJ2-5; a weak D match, TRBD2 (6 bases). V was pared by 1 base and J by 4 bases, with 16 bases between. The CDR3 consists of 16 residues. Germline V lookup: CDR1 LGHNA, CDR2 YNFKEQ. The CDR3 DNA reads TGTGCCAGCAGCCAAGGGATGGGGCTAGCGCCAGAGACCCAGTACTTC. It translates to CASSQGMGLAPETQYF.

This clonotype was seen a few times. The CDR3 DNA reads as TGTGCCATCAGTGAGTCGAGAGGGGGGCACACCGGGGAGCTGTTTTTT. This encodes CAISESRGGHTGELFF. V and J are TRBV10-3 and TRBJ2-2; D may correspond to TRBD1 or TRBD2 (6 bases each). Germline-derived CDR1 and CDR2 are ENHRY and SYGVKD. The CDR3 length is 16 residues. The V gene lost 0 bases and the J gene lost 3 bases, with 11 bases spanning the gap.

The rearrangement uses TRBV6-6 and TRBJ2-7; no clear D. The CDR3 runs 12 residues. The germline V gene encodes CDR1 MNHNY and CDR2 SVGAGI (reference sequence). Trimming took off 4 bases at V and 5 bases at J, with 9 bases between the two ends. CDR3 bases: TGTGCCAGCAGTTCACAGCCCCACGAGCAGTACTTC. It codes for CASSSQPHEQYF.